The source of this T cell receptor beta chain is a study of blood T cell repertoires in COVID-19 (dated by TCRdb to the early 2020s). The study in broad terms: The collaborator samples originated in the United States, Italy and Spain and spanned the acute and convalescent phases of COVID-19. The material from the prospective study consisted of cDNA or gDNA derived from T cells, B-cell-depleted T cells, or PBMCs. The dataset comprised deeply sampled blood TCRbeta repertoires from subjects exposed to, actively infected with, or recovered from COVID-19. The repertoires were released in a freely available public database meant as a resource for research on the immune response to SARS-CoV-2. The samples were drawn from two sources: the first 160 participants of the ongoing ImmuneRACE study, and fewer than 1,500 subjects contributed by 6 global collaborators. Nearly every sample came with metadata listing a de-identified subject ID, COVID-19 status, age in years and sex. Where available, HLA class I and class II types were obtained from metadata supplied by the sample provider rather than from assay-based typing. Study-wide conclusions, independent of this receptor: The amount of clinical and demographic metadata varied by source and participant and was provided uncurated.

TCRbeta CDR3 regions were amplified from genomic DNA by means of the immunoSEQ Assay, a bias-controlled multiplex PCR. Concerning the study's data processing: The number of nucleated cells in each sample was estimated from the amplification of reference gene primers within the assay. To quantify the absolute abundance of each unique TCRbeta CDR3 rearrangement, sequence reads were collapsed and filtered. For each sample, productive Simpson clonality was calculated as the square root of Simpson's diversity index across productive rearrangements. Imported from immuneACCESS, the table was reduced by TCRdb to in-frame sequences with V and J called. These copies leave out some clones; in studies compared against another copy, an unresolved V gene accounts for under half, and the cause of the remainder is not known. V, J and clone size reflect that table, while D and trimming were determined from the DNA. In all, the sample holds around 100,000 clones, and 91% of those were seen once. Approximately 2% of the sample rests with the top ten.

Inclusive of the bounding cysteine and phenylalanine, the CDR3 is 13 residues long. The retained sequence is limited to the CDR3, 39 bases, with the frame set at the first base. Via the germline V gene (reference sequence), CDR1 is LNHDA and CDR2 SQIVND. V and J are truncated by 4 bases and 5 bases respectively, leaving an intervening sequence of 11 bases. The collaborating institutions used their own protocols to collect whole blood in K2EDTA tubes. For TCRbeta analysis, collaborator samples were shipped as frozen whole blood, as isolated PBMCs, or as DNA extracted from either sample type. About this clone: Its antigen remains unidentified. Per-base quality was not reported, and no clone a single base away is much larger than it.

The sequence derives from a man aged 50 to 60 with active COVID-19. The chain is made from TRBV19 and TRBJ1-2; TRBD1 is possibly the D segment (6 matching bases). Material for sequencing was peripheral blood. CDR3 reads: CASSTTGKYGYTF. Read as DNA, the sequence is TGTGCCAGTAGTACAACAGGGAAATATGGCTACACCTTC.